These 19 T cell receptor beta chains came from one sample sequenced in a study of blood T cells in healthy people across ages. Alongside a J-beta primer mix, a sample-barcoded 5' primer served in a second PCR lasting about 7 to 11 cycles. TCRdb ran MiXCR on the 5' RACE reads and lists one entry per CDR3 protein. Of about 620,000 distinct CDR3 sequences listed, roughly half were seen once; the top ten hold approximately 13%. Input material: blood. These receptors were taken from a woman older than 75 in good health.

This clonotype was observed a single time. A much larger clone lies a single base off, so this may be a read error. CDR3 coding DNA: TGTGCCGGAAACATCGGAAAGGGGACCCAGTACTTC. Protein product: CAGNIGKGTQYF. This chain joins TRBV2 and TRBJ2-7; D is uncertain. The J call could be wrong; TRBJ2-5 is a better fit for the DNA end. The germline V gene encodes CDR1 SNHLY and CDR2 FYNNEI. CDR3 size: 12 residues.

A word on this clonotype: This could be a read error, since a much larger clone is one nucleotide away. The chain links TRBV20-1 to TRBJ2-3; unclear D gene. The CDR3 is 11 residues long. CDR1 is DFQATT and CDR2 is SNEGSKA in the germline V gene (reference sequence). The CDR3 DNA reads as TGCAGTGGTCGGCGCACAGAGACGCAGTATTTT. Translation: CSGRRTETQYF.

The chain is built from TRBV6-6 and TRBJ2-2; maybe TRBD2 (5 bases). The CDR3 is 12 amino acids. The V and J ends lost 1 base and 13 bases respectively, with 10 bases between them. Germline V gene data show CDR1 as MNHNY and CDR2 as SVGAGI (reference sequence). Here the CDR3 DNA reads TGTGCCAGCAGTTACTTGGGCGGGTGGCTGTTTTTT. Protein: CASSYLGGWLFF.

The V and J genes are TRBV11-2 and TRBJ2-5; 8 bases agree with TRBD2. V lost 0 bases, J lost 11 bases, and 2 bases stayed unmatched. The germline V gene encodes CDR1 SGHAT and CDR2 FQNNGV. The CDR3 contains 12 residues. The CDR3 protein is CASSLEAGGQYF. The CDR3 region has the DNA TGTGCCAGCAGCTTAGAGGCGGGGGGTCAGTACTTC.

In the case of this clonotype: A clone one base away is much larger, so this may be a read error. The V and J genes are TRBV19 and TRBJ2-7, with D tentatively TRBD1 or TRBD2 (5 bases each). V dropped 8 bases and J dropped 10 bases, with 21 bases sitting between them. This CDR3 region has 13 residues. Germline V gene lookup returns CDR1 LNHDA and CDR2 SQIVND (reference sequence). This chain's CDR3 is CASHPQGENVQYF. The CDR3 DNA reads TGTGCCAGTCATCCCCAAGGGGAGAACGTTCAGTACTTC.

In its sample, this clonotype was seen many times. The chain carries TRBV27 and TRBJ2-3, with D maybe TRBD2 (5 bases). This CDR3 spans 13 amino acids. In germline, CDR1 is MNHEY, CDR2 SMNVEV (reference sequence). With 7 bases removed from V and 2 bases from J, the gap between germline ends came to 10 bases. CDR3 sequence: CASNSAITDTQYF. The CDR3 DNA follows: TGTGCCAGCAATAGCGCGATCACAGATACGCAGTATTTT.

This clonotype was counted between two and nine times. This chain uses TRBV10-3 with TRBJ2-1; D possibly corresponds to TRBD1 (5 bases). Trimming left V 8 bases short and J 5 bases short, with 22 bases between. The CDR3 sequence is 16 residues long. Germline V lookup: CDR1 ENHRY, CDR2 SYGVKD. CDR3 in amino acids: CAILQGEGATHNEQFF. Here the CDR3 DNA reads TGTGCCATCCTCCAAGGGGAAGGGGCGACCCACAATGAGCAGTTCTTC.

The chain joins TRBV12-3 or TRBV12-4 to TRBJ2-7; D is ambiguous. Trimming took 1 base from V and 1 from J, leaving 8 bases between them. This CDR3 spans 14 amino acids. The CDR3, as DNA: TGTGCCAGCAGTTTAGTGGTGCAGTCCTACGAGCAGTACTTC. As protein: CASSLVVQSYEQYF.

Worth noting for this clonotype: Compared with germline, one end of the junction differs, possibly owing to a read error. The chain uses TRBV30 and TRBJ2-1; tentative D call: TRBD2 (5 bases). This CDR3 is built from 13 residues. The germline V gene has CDR1 GTSNPN and CDR2 SVGIG (reference sequence). Here the CDR3 DNA reads TGTGCCGGGAGTGTTTCCGGGGACAATGAGCAGTTCTTC. This gives the protein CAGSVSGDNEQFF. Drawing the rest from reference TRBV30 and TRBJ2-1, the complete variable domain is SQTIHQWPATLVQPVGSPLSLECTVEGTSNPNLYWYRQAAGRGLQLLFYSVGIGQISSEVPQNLSASRPQDRQFILSSKKLLLSDSGFYLCAGSVSGDNEQFFGPGTRLTVL.

This clonotype was observed many times. The chain links TRBV20-1 to TRBJ2-5; D call uncertain. This CDR3 contains 12 residues. Germline CDR1 is DFQATT and CDR2 is SNEGSKA (reference sequence). V was pared by 3 bases and J by 1 base, with 6 bases between. The CDR3 loop reads CSARKGQETQYF. The CDR3 region has the DNA TGCAGTGCTAGGAAAGGCCAAGAGACCCAGTACTTC.

Regarding this clonotype: An end of the junction differs from the germline gene, which may be a read error. V usage is TRBV6-5 and J usage is TRBJ2-5, with 10 bases matching TRBD2. In germline, CDR1 is MNHEY, CDR2 SVGAGI. This CDR3 region has 13 residues. This CDR3 is CASRERGGNEQYF. The CDR3 nucleotides read TGCGCCAGCAGAGAGCGGGGGGGGAATGAGCAGTACTTC.

Note on this clonotype: One end of the junction does not line up with germline, which may come from a read error. J is TRBJ2-7 and V is TRBV12-3 or TRBV12-4, with D uncertain. The CDR3 spans 15 residues. Written as DNA, the CDR3 is TGTGCCAGCAGTTTAGGGGATAGAAGGGTCTACGAGCAGTACTTT. Translating it yields CASSLGDRRVYEQYF.

Remarks on this clonotype: A much larger clone differs from this one at a single base, so this may be a read error. The chain employs TRBV5-1 and TRBJ1-5; tentative D call: TRBD1 (5 bases). There are 15 residues in the CDR3. Germline CDR1 SGHRS, CDR2 YFSETQ. The germline V and J ends were trimmed by 5 bases and 7 bases, with 19 bases remaining between them. The CDR3 DNA sequence: TGCGCCAGCAGACAGGAGCCGGGAGCTTTGCAGCCCCAGCATTTT. Translated, it gives CASRQEPGALQPQHF.

The chain links TRBV6-1 to TRBJ1-1; unclear D gene. Trimming shortened V by 5 bases and J by 6 bases, and 10 bases separated the two germline ends. Germline values: CDR1 MNHNS, CDR2 SASEGT. The CDR3 contains 12 residues. The CDR3 DNA follows: TGTGCCAGCAGTCGAGGTATCTCTGAAGCTTTCTTT. This codes for CASSRGISEAFF.

This clonotype was observed a handful of times. V gene TRBV2 combines with J gene TRBJ1-4; a weak D match, TRBD1 (5 bases). The CDR3 length is 13 residues. Germline-derived CDR1 and CDR2 are SNHLY and FYNNEI. The germline V and J ends were trimmed by 7 bases and 8 bases, with 14 bases remaining between them. CDR3 protein: CASMRGEGEKLFF. In DNA form, the CDR3 reads TGTGCCAGCATGAGGGGAGAAGGGGAAAAACTGTTTTTT.

The chain employs TRBV5-1 and TRBJ2-2; TRBD1 agrees at 7 bases. J lost 2 bases, V lost 7 bases, and 8 bases had no gene match. Germline lookup yields CDR1 SGHRS and CDR2 YFSETQ. CDR3 size: 15 residues. CDR3 residues: CASAGDSQNTGELFF. The CDR3 nucleotides read TGCGCCAGCGCCGGGGACAGCCAAAACACCGGGGAGCTGTTTTTT.

The chain couples TRBV28 to TRBJ2-2; D could derive from TRBD1 or TRBD2 (5 bases each). The CDR3 covers 15 residues. V dropped 4 bases and J dropped 4 bases, with 13 bases sitting between them. Germline V gene lookup returns CDR1 MDHEN and CDR2 SYDVKM. The CDR3 region is CASSCASGGTGELFF. In DNA, the CDR3 is TGTGCCAGCAGTTGCGCTTCTGGGGGCACCGGGGAGCTGTTTTTT. The whole variable domain, filled in from reference TRBV28 and TRBJ2-2, reads DVKVTQSSRYLVKRTGEKVFLECVQDMDHENMFWYRQDPGLGLRLIYFSYDVKMKEKGDIPEGYSVSREKKERFSLILESASTNQTSMYLCASSCASGGTGELFFGEGSRLTVL.

This chain links TRBV5-1 with TRBJ1-2, with D unresolved. CDR1 is SGHRS, CDR2 YFSETQ, per germline. The V end was cut by 4 bases, the J end by 4 bases, with 17 bases between. This CDR3 region has 15 residues. The CDR3 coding sequence is TGCGCCAGCAGCCCACGGACCCTTGGCGGCTATGGCTACACCTTC. Translation gives CASSPRTLGGYGYTF.

This clonotype was recorded a few times. V gene TRBV7-9 combines with J gene TRBJ1-4, with D possibly being TRBD1 (5 bases). Trimming shortened V by 5 bases and J by 3 bases, and 7 bases separated the two germline ends. This CDR3 has 13 residues. The germline V gene has CDR1 SEHNR and CDR2 FQNEAQ (reference sequence). CDR3 DNA sequence: TGTGCCAGCAGCAGGGGAGCTAATGAAAAACTGTTTTTT. Translating it yields CASSRGANEKLFF.